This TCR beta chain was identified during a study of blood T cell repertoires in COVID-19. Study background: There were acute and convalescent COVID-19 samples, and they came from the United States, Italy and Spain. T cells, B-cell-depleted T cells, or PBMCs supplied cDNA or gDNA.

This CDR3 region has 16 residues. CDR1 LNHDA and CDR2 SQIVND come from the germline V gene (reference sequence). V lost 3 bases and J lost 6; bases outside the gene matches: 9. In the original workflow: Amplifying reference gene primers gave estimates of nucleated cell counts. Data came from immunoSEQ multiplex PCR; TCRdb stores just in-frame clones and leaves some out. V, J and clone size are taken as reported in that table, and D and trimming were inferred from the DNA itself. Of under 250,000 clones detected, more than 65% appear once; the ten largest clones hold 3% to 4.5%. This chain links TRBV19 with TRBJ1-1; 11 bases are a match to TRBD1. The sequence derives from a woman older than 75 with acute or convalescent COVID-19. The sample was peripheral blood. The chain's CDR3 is CASSIRGQGVSAEAFF. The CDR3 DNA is TGTGCCAGTAGTATTCGGGGACAGGGGGTTTCGGCTGAAGCTTTCTTT.